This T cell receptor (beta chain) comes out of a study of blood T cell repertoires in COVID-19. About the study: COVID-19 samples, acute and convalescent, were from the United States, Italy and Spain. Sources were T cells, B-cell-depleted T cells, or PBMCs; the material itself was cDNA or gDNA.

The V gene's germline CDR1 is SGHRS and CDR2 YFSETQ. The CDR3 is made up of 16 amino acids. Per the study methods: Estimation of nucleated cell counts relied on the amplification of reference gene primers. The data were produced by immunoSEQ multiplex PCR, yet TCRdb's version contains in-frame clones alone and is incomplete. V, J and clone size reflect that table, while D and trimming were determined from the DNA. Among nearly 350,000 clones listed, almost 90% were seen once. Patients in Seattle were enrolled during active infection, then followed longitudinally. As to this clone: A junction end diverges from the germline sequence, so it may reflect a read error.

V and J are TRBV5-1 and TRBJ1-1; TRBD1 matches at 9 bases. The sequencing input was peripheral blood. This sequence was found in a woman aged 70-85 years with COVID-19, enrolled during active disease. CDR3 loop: CASSMGTGTGNAEAFF. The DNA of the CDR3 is TGCGCCAGCAGCATGGGAACGGGGACAGGGAACGCTGAAGCTTTCTTT.